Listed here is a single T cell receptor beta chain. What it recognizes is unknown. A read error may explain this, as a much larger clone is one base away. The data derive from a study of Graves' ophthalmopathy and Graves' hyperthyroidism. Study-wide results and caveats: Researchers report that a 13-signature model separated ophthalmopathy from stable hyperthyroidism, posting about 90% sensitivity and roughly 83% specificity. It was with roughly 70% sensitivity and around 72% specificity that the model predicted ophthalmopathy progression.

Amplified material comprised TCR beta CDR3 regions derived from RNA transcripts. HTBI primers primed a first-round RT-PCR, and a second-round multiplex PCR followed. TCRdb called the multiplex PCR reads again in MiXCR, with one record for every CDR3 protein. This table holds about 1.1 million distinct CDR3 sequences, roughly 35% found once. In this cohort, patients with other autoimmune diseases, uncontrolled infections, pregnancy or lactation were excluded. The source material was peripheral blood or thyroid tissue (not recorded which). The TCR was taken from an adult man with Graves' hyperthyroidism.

DNA for the CDR3: TGCAGTGCCCAGACAGGGGGAAGCTCTGGGGCCAACGTCCTGGCTTTC. Translated, it gives CSAQTGGSSGANVLAF. The J gene is TRBJ2-6, the V gene TRBV20-1; TRBD1 matches 9 bases. The germline gives CDR1 DFQATT, CDR2 SNEGSKA (reference sequence). This CDR3 comprises 16 residues.